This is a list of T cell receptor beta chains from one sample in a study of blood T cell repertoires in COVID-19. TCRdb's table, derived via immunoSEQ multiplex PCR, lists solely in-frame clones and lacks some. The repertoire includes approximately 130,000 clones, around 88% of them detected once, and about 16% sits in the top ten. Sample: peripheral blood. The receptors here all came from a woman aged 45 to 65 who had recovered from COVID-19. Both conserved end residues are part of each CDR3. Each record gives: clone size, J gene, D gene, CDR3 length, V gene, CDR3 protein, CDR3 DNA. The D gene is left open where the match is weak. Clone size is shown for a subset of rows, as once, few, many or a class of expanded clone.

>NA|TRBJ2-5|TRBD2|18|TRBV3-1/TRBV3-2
CASSQDMIAGGRQETQYF
TGTGCCAGCAGCCAAGACATGATAGCGGGGGGCAGACAAGAGACCCAGTACTTC
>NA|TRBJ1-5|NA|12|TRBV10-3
CAISPGDQPQHF
TGTGCCATCAGCCCCGGTGATCAGCCCCAGCATTTT
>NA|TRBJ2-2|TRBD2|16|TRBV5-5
CASSKTSGSNTGELFF
TGTGCCAGCAGCAAAACTAGCGGGTCGAACACCGGGGAGCTGTTTTTT
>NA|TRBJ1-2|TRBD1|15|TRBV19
CASSIGDRANYGYTF
TGTGCCAGTAGTATAGGGGACAGGGCTAACTATGGCTACACCTTC
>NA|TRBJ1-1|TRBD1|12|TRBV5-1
CASSGTGTEAFF
TGCGCCAGCAGCGGGACAGGGACCGAAGCTTTCTTT
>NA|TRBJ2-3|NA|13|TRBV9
CASSPQGSDTQYF
TGTGCCAGCAGCCCCCAGGGATCGGATACGCAGTATTTT
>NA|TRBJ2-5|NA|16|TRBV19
CASSIEGGGPIGTQYF
TGTGCCAGTAGTATAGAGGGCGGGGGCCCCATCGGGACCCAGTACTTC
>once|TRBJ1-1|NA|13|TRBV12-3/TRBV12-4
CASSFRDFVPTFF
TGTGCCAGCAGTTTTAGGGACTTTGTCCCGACTTTCTTT
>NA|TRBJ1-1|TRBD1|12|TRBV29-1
CSVDRSETGTFF
TGCAGCGTTGATCGGTCTGAGACAGGGACTTTCTTT
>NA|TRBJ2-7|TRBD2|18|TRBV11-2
CASSPPLSFGRSSYEQYF
TGTGCCAGCAGCCCCCCTTTGAGTTTCGGGAGGAGCTCCTACGAGCAGTACTTC
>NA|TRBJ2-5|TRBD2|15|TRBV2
CASGSSGAYQETQYF
TGTGCCAGCGGTTCTAGCGGGGCCTACCAAGAGACCCAGTACTTC
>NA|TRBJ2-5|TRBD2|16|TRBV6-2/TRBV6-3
CASSYNLREERETQYF
TGTGCCAGCAGTTATAATTTGCGGGAGGAGCGAGAGACCCAGTACTTC
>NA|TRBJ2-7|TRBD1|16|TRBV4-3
CASSQDRDRSRRSQYF
TGCGCCAGCAGCCAAGATAGGGACAGGTCCCGTCGATCCCAGTACTTC
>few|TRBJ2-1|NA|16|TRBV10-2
CASSETHGTSYNEQFF
TGCGCCAGCAGTGAAACCCACGGGACATCATACAATGAGCAGTTCTTC
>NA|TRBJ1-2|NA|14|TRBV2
CASSDRRFREGYTF
TGTGCCAGCAGTGATAGGCGTTTTCGGGAGGGCTACACCTTC
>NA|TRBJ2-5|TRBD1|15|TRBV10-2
CASSEGQGKSETQYF
TGCGCCAGCAGTGAGGGACAGGGGAAGTCAGAGACCCAGTACTTC
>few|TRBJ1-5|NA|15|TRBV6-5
CASRPYVGLAQPQHF
TGTGCCAGCAGACCCTACGTGGGGCTGGCTCAGCCCCAGCATTTT
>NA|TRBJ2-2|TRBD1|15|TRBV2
CASRPDRARTGELFF
TGTGCCAGCAGACCGGACAGGGCGAGGACCGGGGAGCTGTTTTTT
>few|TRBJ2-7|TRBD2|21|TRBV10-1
CASSTPISSGICPKSSYEQYF
TGCGCCAGCAGCACACCCATTTCTAGCGGGATTTGCCCCAAAAGCTCCTACGAGCAGTACTTC
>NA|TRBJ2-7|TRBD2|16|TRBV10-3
CAITPNSRTSATEQYF
TGTGCCATCACCCCCAACTCTAGGACTAGCGCCACCGAGCAGTACTTC
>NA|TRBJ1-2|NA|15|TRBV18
CASSPETGNFYGYTF
TGTGCCAGCTCACCAGAGACAGGCAATTTCTATGGCTACACCTTC
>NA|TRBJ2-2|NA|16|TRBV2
CASSMLGSVNTGELFF
TGTGCCAGCAGTATGTTGGGTAGCGTGAACACCGGGGAGCTGTTTTTT
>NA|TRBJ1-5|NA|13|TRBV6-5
CASSWRVNQPQHF
TGTGCCAGCAGTTGGAGGGTAAATCAGCCCCAGCATTTT
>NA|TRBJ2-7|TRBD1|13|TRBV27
CASSPDRAYEQYF
TGTGCCAGCAGTCCGGACAGGGCCTACGAGCAGTACTTC
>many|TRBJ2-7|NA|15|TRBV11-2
CASSLGAGTSYEQYF
TGTGCCAGCAGCTTAGGGGCCGGAACCTCCTACGAGCAGTACTTC
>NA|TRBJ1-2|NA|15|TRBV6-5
CASSYLMTAPYGYTF
TGTGCCAGCAGTTACTTGATGACAGCACCCTATGGCTACACCTTC
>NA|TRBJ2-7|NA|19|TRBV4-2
CASSRDQLTIPGLSYEQYF
TGTGCCAGCAGCCGCGACCAGCTGACGATCCCGGGACTTTCTTACGAGCAGTACTTC
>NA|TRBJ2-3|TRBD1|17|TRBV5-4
CASSSYSGTGVSDTQYF
TGTGCCAGCAGCTCCTATTCCGGGACAGGGGTGTCAGATACGCAGTATTTT
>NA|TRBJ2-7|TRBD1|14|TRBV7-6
CASSSVQGADEQYF
TGTGCCAGCAGCTCGGTACAGGGGGCGGACGAGCAGTACTTC
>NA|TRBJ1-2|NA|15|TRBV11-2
CASRKPGGLRDGYTF
TGTGCCAGCAGAAAGCCCGGTGGGTTGAGGGATGGCTACACCTTC
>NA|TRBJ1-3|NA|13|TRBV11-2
CASSLTVGNTIYF
TGTGCCAGCAGCTTGACAGTGGGGAACACCATATATTTT
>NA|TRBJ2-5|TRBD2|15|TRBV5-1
CASSAGTSLKETQYF
TGCGCCAGCAGCGCGGGGACTAGCCTTAAAGAGACCCAGTACTTC
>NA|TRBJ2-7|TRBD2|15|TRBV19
CASSIRIGEGYEQYF
TGTGCCAGTAGCATTCGTATTGGGGAGGGCTACGAGCAGTACTTC
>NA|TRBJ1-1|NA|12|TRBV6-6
CASRAGNTEAFF
TGTGCCAGCAGGGCAGGCAACACTGAAGCTTTCTTT
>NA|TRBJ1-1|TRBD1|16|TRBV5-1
CASSLYDRGLGTEAFF
TGCGCCAGCAGCTTATATGACAGGGGTTTAGGTACTGAAGCTTTCTTT
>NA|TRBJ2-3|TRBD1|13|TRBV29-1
CSVPGQGTDTQYF
TGCAGCGTCCCGGGACAGGGCACAGATACGCAGTATTTT
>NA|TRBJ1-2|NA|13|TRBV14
CASSPGQDYGYTF
TGTGCCAGCAGCCCAGGGCAGGACTATGGCTACACCTTC
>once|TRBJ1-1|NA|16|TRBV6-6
CASRTKVVRQDTEAFF
TGTGCCAGCAGAACCAAGGTCGTTCGACAGGACACTGAAGCTTTCTTT
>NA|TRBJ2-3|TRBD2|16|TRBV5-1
CASSLGLAGPVDTQYF
TGCGCCAGCAGCTTGGGGTTAGCGGGGCCTGTGGATACGCAGTATTTT
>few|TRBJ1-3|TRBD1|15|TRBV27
CASSLTGGYGNTIYF
TGTGCCAGCAGTTTGACAGGGGGTTACGGAAACACCATATATTTT
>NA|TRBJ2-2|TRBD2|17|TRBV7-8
CASSPGRDPTNTGELFF
TGTGCCAGCAGCCCAGGGAGGGACCCTACGAACACCGGGGAGCTGTTTTTT
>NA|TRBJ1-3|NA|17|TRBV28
CASSLFAAGRGRNTIYF
TGTGCCAGCAGTTTATTTGCCGCGGGCAGGGGTCGAAACACCATATATTTT
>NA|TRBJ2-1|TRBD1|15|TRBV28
CASSPGTGFVHEQFF
TGTGCCAGCAGTCCCGGGACAGGGTTCGTCCATGAGCAGTTCTTC
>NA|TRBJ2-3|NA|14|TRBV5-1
CASSPTAGKDTQYF
TGCGCCAGCAGCCCAACAGCGGGCAAAGATACGCAGTATTTT
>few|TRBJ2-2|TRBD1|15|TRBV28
CASGLTGANTGELFF
TGTGCCAGCGGGTTGACAGGGGCGAACACCGGGGAGCTGTTTTTT
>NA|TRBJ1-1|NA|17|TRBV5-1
CASSLLVPGLSNTEAFF
TGCGCCAGCAGCTTGCTAGTGCCCGGGTTATCGAACACTGAAGCTTTCTTT
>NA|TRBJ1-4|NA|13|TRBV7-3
CATLQGLTEKLFF
TGTGCCACCTTACAGGGTCTGACTGAAAAACTGTTTTTT
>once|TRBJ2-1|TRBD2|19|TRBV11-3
CASSRALAGGPRTYNEQFF
TGTGCCAGCAGCCGGGCTCTCGCGGGAGGGCCACGGACCTACAATGAGCAGTTCTTC